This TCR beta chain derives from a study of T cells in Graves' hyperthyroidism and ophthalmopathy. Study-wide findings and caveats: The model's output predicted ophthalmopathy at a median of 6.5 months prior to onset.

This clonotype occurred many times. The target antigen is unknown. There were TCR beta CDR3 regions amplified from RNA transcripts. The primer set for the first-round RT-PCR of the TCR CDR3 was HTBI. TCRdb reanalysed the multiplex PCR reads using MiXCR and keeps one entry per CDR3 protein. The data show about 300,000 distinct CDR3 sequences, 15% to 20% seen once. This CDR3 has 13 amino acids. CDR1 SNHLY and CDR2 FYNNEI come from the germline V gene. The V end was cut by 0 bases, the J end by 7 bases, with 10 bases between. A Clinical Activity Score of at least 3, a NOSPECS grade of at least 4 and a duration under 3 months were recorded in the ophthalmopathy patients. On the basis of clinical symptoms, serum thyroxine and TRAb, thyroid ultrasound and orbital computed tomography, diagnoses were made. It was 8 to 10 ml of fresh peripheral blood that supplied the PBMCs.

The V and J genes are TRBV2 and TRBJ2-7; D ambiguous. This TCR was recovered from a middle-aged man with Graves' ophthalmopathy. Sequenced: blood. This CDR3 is CASSEALGREQYF. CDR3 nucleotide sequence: TGTGCCAGCAGTGAAGCTCTAGGAAGGGAGCAGTACTTC.